This T cell receptor beta chain comes out of a study of cytomegalovirus exposure and HLA in healthy donors. As regards this clone: The antigen remains unidentified.

Trimming stripped 6 bases from V and 3 bases from J, with 15 bases between. The CDR3 is made up of 15 amino acids. Germline CDR1 MDHEN, CDR2 SYDVKM. The PCR had 60 Vbeta and 13 Jbeta primers. Assay: immunoSEQ multiplex PCR; the TCRdb copy retains only in-frame clones and omits some. In the table there are approximately 150,000 clones, approximately 80% of which are singletons. Findings and caveats of the study: Available immune exposure information covered CMV serostatus only.

Sequenced input: PBMCs. This clonotype was sampled from a woman aged 40-49 years in good health and CMV-seropositive. The gene calls are TRBV28 and TRBJ1-3; maybe TRBD1 (6 bases). Here the CDR3 reads CASSPGRGFGNTIYF. The CDR3 DNA reads as TGTGCCAGCAGCCCGGGCAGGGGCTTTGGAAACACCATATATTTT.